This T cell receptor beta chain was documented in a study of beta chain features in type 1 diabetes. Study-level results: Type 1 diabetes patients showed a moderate but significant shortening of TCRB CDR3s in all four CD4+ subsets.

The length of the CDR3 is 12 residues. Germline V gives CDR1 SGDLS, CDR2 YYNGEE. With 0 bases removed from V and 7 bases from J, the gap between germline ends came to 7 bases. The entirety of the isolated RNA underwent reverse transcription, so expressed TCRB transcripts were sequenced. TCRdb's copy holds only in-frame clones and misses some; the assay was immunoSEQ multiplex PCR. The sample carries about 150,000 clones, 6.5% to 9.5% recorded once. Comment on this clone: Its antigen is undetermined.

The chain joins TRBV9 to TRBJ1-1, with D possibly TRBD1 on 6 matching bases. Material for sequencing was central memory CD4+ T cells from blood. This TCR was recovered from a woman aged 40 to 55 with type 1 diabetes. The CDR3 nucleotides read TGTGCCAGCAGCGTAGGAGGGGGTGAAGCTTTCTTT. Translation: CASSVGGGEAFF.